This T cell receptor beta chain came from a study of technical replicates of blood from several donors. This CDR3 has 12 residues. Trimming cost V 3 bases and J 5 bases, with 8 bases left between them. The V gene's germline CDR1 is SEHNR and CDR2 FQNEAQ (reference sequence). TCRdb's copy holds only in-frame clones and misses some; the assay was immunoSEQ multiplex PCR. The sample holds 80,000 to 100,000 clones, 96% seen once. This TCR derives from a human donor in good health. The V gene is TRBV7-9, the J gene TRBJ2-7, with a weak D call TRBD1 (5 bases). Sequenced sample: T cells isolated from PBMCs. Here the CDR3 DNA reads TGTGCCAGCAGCTTCAGCAGGGACGAGCAGTACTTC. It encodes CASSFSRDEQYF.